The next 25 T cell receptor beta chains were all read from a single sample in a study of cytomegalovirus exposure and HLA in healthy donors (dated by TCRdb to about 2017). Receptor libraries were prepared by the immunoSEQ multiplex PCR assay. A mixture of 60 forward primers for TCR Vbeta segments and 13 reverse primers for TCR Jbeta segments was used in the multiplex PCR. This is the immuneACCESS table as TCRdb keeps it, with only in-frame sequences that have V and J called. A part of the clones is gone; compared with another copy, unresolved V genes explain less than half, and the rest is unexplained. The table for this sample lists over 90,000 clones; 73% of them were counted only once. The ten largest clones take up more than 3% of the sample. Source material: PBMCs. These receptors were obtained from a man in his forties in good health and CMV-seronegative.

This rearrangement joins TRBV2 to TRBJ2-5; 8 bases align to TRBD2. In germline, CDR1 is SNHLY, CDR2 FYNNEI. This CDR3 has 17 residues. V trimming: 3 bases; J trimming: 2 bases; junction bases outside the gene matches: 11. CDR3 protein: CASSDLVISGTQETQYF. CDR3 nucleotides: TGTGCCAGCAGTGACCTAGTGATTAGCGGGACTCAAGAGACCCAGTACTTC.

The CDR3 region is CASREQGQETQYF. Here the CDR3 DNA reads TGTGCCAGCAGAGAACAGGGGCAAGAGACCCAGTACTTC. The genes are TRBV6-1 and TRBJ2-5; 7 bases fit TRBD1. Germline V gives CDR1 MNHNS, CDR2 SASEGT. V shed 6 bases and J 2 bases; nucleotides not matched to a gene: 3. The CDR3 totals 13 residues.

This chain uses TRBV7-9 with TRBJ2-7, with 11 bases aligning to TRBD1. The germline V gene encodes CDR1 SEHNR and CDR2 FQNEAQ (reference sequence). This CDR3 is 15 amino acids long. Trimming cost V 0 bases and J 4 bases; bases outside gene matches: 2. The CDR3 protein is CASSLADRGLYEQYF. In DNA form, the CDR3 reads TGTGCCAGCAGCTTAGCGGACAGGGGGCTGTACGAGCAGTACTTC.

The chain has TRBV13 and TRBJ2-1; possible D gene TRBD2, 7 bases. Germline-derived CDR1 and CDR2 are PRHDT and FYEKMQ (reference sequence). This CDR3 contains 15 residues. Trimming left V 1 base short and J 7 bases short, with 14 bases between. The CDR3 reads CASSLAGGQRNEQFF. CDR3 sequence (DNA): TGTGCCAGCAGCTTAGCGGGGGGCCAGCGGAATGAGCAGTTCTTC.

The V call is TRBV10-3, the J call TRBJ2-7, with unresolved D. Trimming took off 4 bases at V and 10 bases at J, with 14 bases between the two ends. Germline CDR1 is ENHRY and CDR2 is SYGVKD. The CDR3 totals 12 residues. CDR3: CAISAQERLQYF. CDR3 nucleotide sequence: TGTGCCATCAGTGCTCAGGAAAGGTTACAGTACTTC.

The chain links TRBV5-1 to TRBJ1-5, with TRBD1 identical over 9 bases. The CDR3 is made up of 15 amino acids. The germline gives CDR1 SGHRS, CDR2 YFSETQ. J gave up 6 bases and V 0 bases, and 4 bases lay outside the gene matches. The CDR3: CASSLEGQGGQPQHF. As DNA, the CDR3 is TGCGCCAGCAGCTTGGAGGGACAGGGTGGTCAGCCCCAGCATTTT.

This clone has only one observation. The chain couples TRBV7-6 to TRBJ2-7, with 7 nucleotides matching TRBD1. Trimming at V came to 5 bases and at J to 1 base, leaving 5 bases not matched to a gene. The CDR3 sequence is 14 residues long. Germline CDR1 is SGHVS and CDR2 is FNYEAQ. Written as DNA, the CDR3 is TGTGCCAGCAGCATCACGACAGGGTCCTACGAGCAGTACTTC. The encoded protein is CASSITTGSYEQYF.

The chain recombines TRBV6-5 with TRBJ1-1; 11 bases agree with TRBD1. The CDR3 totals 15 residues. J lost 4 bases, V lost 1 base, and 2 bases had no gene match. Germline assignment: CDR1 MNHEY and CDR2 SVGAGI. CDR3: CASSYYGTGGTEAFF. DNA for the CDR3: TGTGCCAGCAGTTACTATGGGACAGGGGGCACTGAAGCTTTCTTT.

The chain recombines TRBV6-6 with TRBJ1-2; D is undetermined. Trimming removed 0 bases from V and 3 bases from J, with 14 bases in between. Germline V gene data show CDR1 as MNHNY and CDR2 as SVGAGI (reference sequence). The CDR3 extends over 16 amino acids. CDR3 nucleotide sequence: TGTGCCAGCAGTTACTCGAGTATCAGGCCCGACTATGGCTACACCTTC. Residues: CASSYSSIRPDYGYTF.

This clone has a handful of counts. The V gene is TRBV29-1, the J gene TRBJ2-3; 8 positions match TRBD2. With V trimmed by 4 bases and J by 3 bases, 9 bases remained unmatched. The germline CDR1 and CDR2 sequences are SQVTM and ANQGSEA. The CDR3 totals 15 residues. DNA for the CDR3: TGCAGCGTTGTTGGGCGGGGGGCCCGGACAGATACGCAGTATTTT. Protein product: CSVVGRGARTDTQYF.

The chain couples TRBV6-1 to TRBJ2-7, with 12 positions matching TRBD1. This CDR3 has 14 amino acids. Germline V CDR1 and CDR2: MNHNS, SASEGT. Losses at the gene ends were 7 bases for V and 5 bases for J; bases not matched to a gene: 6. CDR3: CASIKGQGANEQYF. The CDR3 DNA follows: TGTGCCAGCATCAAGGGACAGGGGGCTAACGAGCAGTACTTC.

V gene TRBV2 combines with J gene TRBJ2-3; D is uncertain. Trimming stripped 6 bases from V and 2 bases from J, with 6 bases between. Germline V gene data show CDR1 as SNHLY and CDR2 as FYNNEI. The CDR3 sequence is 12 residues long. CDR3 sequence reads: CASREYTDTQYF. The CDR3 DNA is TGTGCCAGCAGGGAGTACACAGATACGCAGTATTTT.

The chain couples TRBV11-2 to TRBJ2-1, with TRBD1 as a possible D gene (6 bases). Looked up from germline, CDR1 is SGHAT and CDR2 is FQNNGV. This CDR3 contains 16 residues. Trimming shortened V by 0 bases and J by 4 bases, and 13 bases separated the two germline ends. This chain's CDR3 is CASSLEWVQGYNEQFF. The DNA of the CDR3 is TGTGCCAGCAGCTTAGAGTGGGTACAGGGTTACAATGAGCAGTTCTTC.

V usage is TRBV6-4 and J usage is TRBJ2-3, with TRBD2 identical over 10 bases. CDR3 length: 15 amino acids. The V gene's germline CDR1 is MRHNA and CDR2 SNTAGT. V lost 2 bases to trimming and J lost 6 bases; unmatched junction nucleotides: 5. CDR3: CASSDQAGGLDTQYF. The CDR3 DNA sequence: TGTGCCAGCAGTGACCAAGCGGGGGGGCTCGATACGCAGTATTTT.

As concerns this clone: This sample includes further DNA sequences coding for the same CDR3. CDR3 coding DNA: TGCGCCAGCAGCTTGGGGCAGGGGGCGGGCTACACCTTC. It yields the protein CASSLGQGAGYTF. The V and J genes are TRBV5-1 and TRBJ1-2, with 8 bases fitting TRBD1. Unmatched junction bases numbered 3, after V lost 0 bases and J lost 8 bases. In germline, CDR1 is SGHRS, CDR2 YFSETQ. This CDR3 contains 13 residues. The full variable domain, its missing parts supplied by reference TRBV5-1 and TRBJ1-2, is KAGVTQTPRYLIKTRGQQVTLSCSPISGHRSVSWYQQTPGQGLQFLFEYFSETQRNKGNFPGRFSGRQFSNSRSEMNVSTLELGDSALYLCASSLGQGAGYTFGSGTRLTVV.

This chain connects TRBV4-1 to TRBJ1-4; D is unclear. The CDR3 spans 16 residues. Looked up from germline, CDR1 is MGHRA and CDR2 is YSYEKL. Trimming removed 1 base at V and 6 bases at J, with 15 bases between. In nucleotides, the CDR3 is TGCGCCAGCAGCCAAGGGTTGGGAGACGGTTATGAAAAACTGTTTTTT. Protein product: CASSQGLGDGYEKLFF.

The rearrangement links TRBV29-1 to TRBJ1-4, with TRBD1 matching over 10 bases. This CDR3 is built from 15 residues. Losses at the gene ends were 0 bases for V and 10 bases for J; bases not matched to a gene: 8. Germline V gene lookup returns CDR1 SQVTM and CDR2 ANQGSEA. The CDR3 nucleotides are TGCAGCGTTGAAGATCCCGAGACAGGGGGCGGAAAACTGTTTTTT. It is translated as CSVEDPETGGGKLFF. Full variable domain (remainder filled in from reference TRBV29-1 and TRBJ1-4): SAVISQKPSRDICQRGTSLTIQCQVDSQVTMMFWYRQQPGQSLTLIATANQGSEATYESGFVIDKFPISRPNLTFSTLTVSNMSPEDSSIYLCSVEDPETGGGKLFFGSGTQLSVL.

The chain links TRBV4-2 to TRBJ2-7; 10 bases match TRBD2. The V and J ends lost 7 bases and 1 base, in that order; junction bases with no gene match: 13. This CDR3 spans 17 amino acids. Looked up from germline, CDR1 is LGHNA and CDR2 is YNFKEQ. The CDR3 sequence is CASTYLAGAEESYEQYF. The CDR3 DNA is TGTGCCAGCACCTACCTAGCGGGGGCAGAAGAATCCTACGAGCAGTACTTC.

The CDR3 region has the DNA TGTGCCAGCAGCTTAGATCCGGACAGCTACGAGCAGTACTTC. Its translation is CASSLDPDSYEQYF. V and J are TRBV7-2 and TRBJ2-7, with D tentatively TRBD1 (6 bases). Germline CDR1 and CDR2: SGHTA and FQGNSA. The germline V and J ends were trimmed by 1 base and 3 bases, with 10 bases remaining between them. The CDR3 loop spans 14 amino acids.

The chain is built from TRBV6-5 and TRBJ1-2; TRBD1 might be the D (6 bases). This CDR3 has 15 amino acids. Germline values: CDR1 MNHEY, CDR2 SVGAGI. V gave up 2 bases and J gave up 4 bases, with 14 bases separating them. Written as DNA, the CDR3 is TGTGCCAGCAGTTACATCGGGGGGCAGGTCTATGGCTACACCTTC. Amino acids: CASSYIGGQVYGYTF.

The chain links TRBV2 to TRBJ2-7, with 11 nucleotides matching TRBD2. The trim removed 2 bases at V and 2 bases at J, leaving 2 bases unmatched. Looked up from germline, CDR1 is SNHLY and CDR2 is FYNNEI. The CDR3 has 15 amino acids. CDR3: CASSETSGGPYEQYF. The CDR3, as DNA: TGTGCCAGCAGTGAAACTAGCGGGGGACCCTACGAGCAGTACTTC.

V usage is TRBV27 and J usage is TRBJ2-7; possibly TRBD1 for D (6 bases). The CDR3 length is 13 residues. V lost 6 bases, J lost 4 bases, and 13 bases lay in between. Per the germline V gene, CDR1 is MNHEY and CDR2 is SMNVEV (reference sequence). In DNA form, the CDR3 reads TGTGCCAGCAGAAGACTCCAGGGGTACGAGCAGTACTTC. Its protein is CASRRLQGYEQYF.

The V and J genes are TRBV4-1 and TRBJ2-5; D is unclear. This CDR3 is built from 16 residues. Germline values: CDR1 MGHRA, CDR2 YSYEKL. V was pared by 4 bases and J by 2 bases, with 17 bases between. CDR3 in DNA: TGCGCCAGCAGCCGAACCGACAAGACCATTCAAGAGACCCAGTACTTC. This gives the protein CASSRTDKTIQETQYF.

This chain joins TRBV7-9 and TRBJ2-3; D not certain. Deletions cut 5 bases from V and 7 bases from J, with 19 bases between. The CDR3 sequence is 15 residues long. Germline V gives CDR1 SEHNR, CDR2 FQNEAQ (reference sequence). The CDR3 loop is CASSPPPDAVNTQYF. Written as DNA, the CDR3 is TGTGCCAGCAGCCCCCCCCCAGATGCGGTTAATACGCAGTATTTT.

The chain is built from TRBV5-1 and TRBJ2-3, with TRBD2 identical over 7 bases. Germline CDR1 reads SGHRS; CDR2 reads YFSETQ. The CDR3 covers 14 residues. With V trimmed by 6 bases and J by 3 bases, 7 bases remained unmatched. The CDR3 here is CASTLGGETDTQYF. CDR3 DNA: TGCGCCAGCACCCTGGGGGGGGAGACAGATACGCAGTATTTT.